This entry features one T cell receptor (beta chain) sequence. This entry is derived from a study of blood T cells in healthy people across ages. Primers used in a second PCR of about 7 to 11 cycles were a sample-barcoded 5' primer and a J-beta primer mix. All cDNA molecules were each tagged by a template-switch adaptor with 12 random nucleotides. Each CDR3 protein gets one entry after TCRdb re-called the 5' RACE reads with MiXCR. The table shows over a million distinct CDR3 sequences, with 55% to 75% occurring only once. CDR1 is SGDLS, CDR2 YYNGEE, per germline. The CDR3 length is 19 residues. V lost 1 base and J lost 3, with 26 bases in between.

The chain links TRBV9 to TRBJ2-7; D gene uncertain. This clonotype originated in a man between 18 and 29 years old in good health. The sequenced sample consisted of blood. CDR3 DNA: TGTGCCAGCAGCGTATCCCCCGGATTTCCCAATCAACCAGGCTACGAGCAGTACTTC. This encodes CASSVSPGFPNQPGYEQYF.